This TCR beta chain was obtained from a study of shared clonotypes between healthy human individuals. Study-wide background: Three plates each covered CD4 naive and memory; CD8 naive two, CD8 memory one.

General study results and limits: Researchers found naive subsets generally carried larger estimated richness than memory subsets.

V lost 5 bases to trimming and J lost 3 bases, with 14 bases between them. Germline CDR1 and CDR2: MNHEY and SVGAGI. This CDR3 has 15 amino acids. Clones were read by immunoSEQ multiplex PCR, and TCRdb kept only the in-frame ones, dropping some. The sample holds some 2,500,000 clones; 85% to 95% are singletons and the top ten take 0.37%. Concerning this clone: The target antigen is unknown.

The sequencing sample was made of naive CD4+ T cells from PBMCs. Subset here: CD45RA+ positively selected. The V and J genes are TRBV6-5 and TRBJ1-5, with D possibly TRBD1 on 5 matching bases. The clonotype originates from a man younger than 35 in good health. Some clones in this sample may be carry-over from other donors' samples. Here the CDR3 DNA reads TGTGCCAGCAGTCCAGGGTTGAGGGACAATCAGCCCCAGCATTTT. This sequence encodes CASSPGLRDNQPQHF.